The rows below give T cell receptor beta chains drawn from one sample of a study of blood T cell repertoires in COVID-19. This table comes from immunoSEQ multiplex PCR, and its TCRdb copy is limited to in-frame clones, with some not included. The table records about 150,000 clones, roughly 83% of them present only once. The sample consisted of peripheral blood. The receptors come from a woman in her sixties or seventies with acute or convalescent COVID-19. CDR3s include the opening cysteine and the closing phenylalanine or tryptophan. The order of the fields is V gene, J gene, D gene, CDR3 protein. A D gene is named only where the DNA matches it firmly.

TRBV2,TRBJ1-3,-,CASSRDYYSGNTIYF
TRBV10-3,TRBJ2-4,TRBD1,CAISEVGMDRGGIQYF
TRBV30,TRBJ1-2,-,CAWSDRTRAAYGYTF
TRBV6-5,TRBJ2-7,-,CASSYYGTSPYEQYF
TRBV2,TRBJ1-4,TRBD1,CATRTGKTTNEKLFF
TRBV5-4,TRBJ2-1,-,CASSSQGGGEQFF
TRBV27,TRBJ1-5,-,CASSPRRGDDQPQHF
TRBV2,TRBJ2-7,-,CASSEAADSEQYF
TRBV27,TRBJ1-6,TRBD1,CASSSADRGNNSPLHF
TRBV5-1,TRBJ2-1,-,CASSTDGHGEQFF
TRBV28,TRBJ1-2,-,CASTPPGVWLGYTF
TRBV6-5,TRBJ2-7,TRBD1,CASSRGQGASYEQYF
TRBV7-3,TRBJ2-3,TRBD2,CASGARTGGGRTDTQYF
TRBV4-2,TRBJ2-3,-,CASSLAGSTDTQYF
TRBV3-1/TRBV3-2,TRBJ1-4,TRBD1,CASSQNILWGQGGTNEKLFF
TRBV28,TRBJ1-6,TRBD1,CASSLWYLPGQSSYNSPLHF
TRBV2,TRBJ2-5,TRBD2,CASSARLAGGGETQYF
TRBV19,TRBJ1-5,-,CASSVDASGQPQHF
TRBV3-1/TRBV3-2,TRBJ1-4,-,CASSQAGGSSNPGKLFF
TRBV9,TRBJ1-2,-,CASSVGWSYGYTF
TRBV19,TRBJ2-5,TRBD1,CASSKQGAGEETQYF
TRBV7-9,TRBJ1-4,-,CASSIPGTNEKLFF
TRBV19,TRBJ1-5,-,CASSIPERRQPQHF
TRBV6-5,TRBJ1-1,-,CASRRGSLGKAFF
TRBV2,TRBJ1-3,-,CASTRAGGSGNTIYF
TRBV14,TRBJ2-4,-,CASSVRDSTNGAKNIQYF
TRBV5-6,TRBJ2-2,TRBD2,CASSTGLAGGRGGELFF
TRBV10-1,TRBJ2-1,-,CASSGSGLSNEQFF
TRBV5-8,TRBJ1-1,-,CASSRLTGGAEMEWNTEAFF
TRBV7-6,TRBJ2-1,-,CASSPYDEQFF
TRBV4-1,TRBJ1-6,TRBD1,CASSQGLGGALDSPLHF
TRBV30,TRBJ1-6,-,CAWSGGGPLHF
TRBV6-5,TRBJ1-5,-,CASSYSQGRRPQHF
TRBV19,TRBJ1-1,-,CASSPTLTVATEAFF
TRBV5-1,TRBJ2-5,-,CASSPRLQETQYF
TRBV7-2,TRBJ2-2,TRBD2,CASSLGLAGGPNGELFF
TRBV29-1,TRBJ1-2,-,CSVDSYGYTF
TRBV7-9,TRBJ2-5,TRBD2,CASSSGLAGGETQYF
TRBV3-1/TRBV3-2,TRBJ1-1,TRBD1,CASSLGQGTGEAFF
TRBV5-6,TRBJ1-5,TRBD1,CASSFFRPGQSFYQPQHF
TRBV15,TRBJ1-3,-,CATSRVGGAGNTIYF
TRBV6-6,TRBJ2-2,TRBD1,CASRSPQGANTGELFF
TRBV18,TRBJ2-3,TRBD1,CASSFETGPVDTQYF
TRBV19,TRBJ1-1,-,CASSNQVLNTEAFF
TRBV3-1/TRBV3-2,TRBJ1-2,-,CASSQGQGVGYGYTF
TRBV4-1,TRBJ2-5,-,CASSPMPGGQGETQYF
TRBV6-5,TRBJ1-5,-,CASSYSALHTQPQHF
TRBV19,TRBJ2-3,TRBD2,CASSTGLEMNSDTQYF
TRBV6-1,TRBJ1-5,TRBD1,CASSDAGTGRNQPQHF
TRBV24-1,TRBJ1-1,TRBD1,CATRGTGDTEAFF
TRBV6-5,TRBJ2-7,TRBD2,CASSVSGVSSYEQYF